Listed here are 23 T cell receptor beta chains from one sample, sequenced in a study of cytomegalovirus exposure and HLA in healthy donors. PCR primers comprised 60 Vbeta and 13 Jbeta primers. The table came from immunoSEQ multiplex PCR; TCRdb's copy has only in-frame clones and leaves some out. The sample totals around 130,000 clones. Sample: PBMCs. These receptors originate from an older woman in good health and CMV-seronegative.

This chain's CDR3 is CASSIEAAPLQPQHF. CDR3 DNA: TGTGCCAGTAGTATCGAGGCAGCGCCTCTTCAGCCCCAGCATTTT. V and J are TRBV19 and TRBJ1-5; D unclear. V lost 3 bases to trimming and J lost 6 bases, with 15 bases between them. In germline, CDR1 is LNHDA, CDR2 SQIVND (reference sequence). CDR3 length: 15 residues.

This sequence joins TRBV5-4 and TRBJ1-1, with 10 bases fitting TRBD1. Germline V gives CDR1 SGHNT, CDR2 YYREEE (reference sequence). The V segment lost 4 bases and the J segment 4 bases; nucleotides outside the gene matches: 1. This CDR3 is built from 13 residues. The CDR3 DNA sequence: TGTGCCAGCAGCGGGACAGGGGTCACTGAAGCTTTCTTT. Amino acids: CASSGTGVTEAFF.

The CDR3 DNA reads TGTGCCAGTAGTATTTCGGGAGTTTCCTACGAGCAGTACTTC. This sequence encodes CASSISGVSYEQYF. The V gene is TRBV19, the J gene TRBJ2-7; D might be TRBD2 (6 bases). The CDR3 runs to 14 residues. The V gene lost 3 bases and the J gene lost 1 base, with 10 bases spanning the gap. Germline CDR1 LNHDA, CDR2 SQIVND (reference sequence).

Comments on this clone: The conserved closing phenylalanine or tryptophan is absent in this CDR3, likely reflecting a read error. This rearrangement joins TRBV10-3 to TRBJ1-6, with D unclear. CDR1 and CDR2 (germline): ENHRY, SYGVKD. V was pared by 6 bases and J by 3 bases, with 12 bases between. This CDR3 contains 15 residues. The CDR3 region has the DNA TGTGCCATCAGGTGGGGAGCCAGCTATAATTCACCCCTCCACCTT. Its protein product is CAIRWGASYNSPLHL.

V and J are TRBV5-1 and TRBJ2-5, with TRBD2 matching over 10 bases. CDR3 size: 15 residues. Trimming at V came to 3 bases and at J to 3 bases, leaving 5 bases not matched to a gene. Germline lookup yields CDR1 SGHRS and CDR2 YFSETQ. The CDR3 is CASSSLAGEEETQYF. The DNA for the CDR3 is TGCGCCAGCAGCTCCCTAGCGGGGGAGGAAGAGACCCAGTACTTC.

This chain joins TRBV5-1 and TRBJ2-5, with D unclear. This CDR3 is built from 13 residues. Germline CDR1 reads SGHRS; CDR2 reads YFSETQ. Trimming took 2 bases from V and 1 from J, leaving 6 bases between them. The CDR3 DNA is TGCGCCAGCAGCTTTAACTTCCAAGAGACCCAGTACTTC. Amino acid sequence: CASSFNFQETQYF. The full variable domain, completed using reference TRBV5-1 and TRBJ2-5, is KAGVTQTPRYLIKTRGQQVTLSCSPISGHRSVSWYQQTPGQGLQFLFEYFSETQRNKGNFPGRFSGRQFSNSRSEMNVSTLELGDSALYLCASSFNFQETQYFGPGTRLLVL.

The J gene is TRBJ2-1, the V gene TRBV19; 10 bases are shared with TRBD2. The CDR3 is made up of 15 amino acids. Germline assignment: CDR1 LNHDA and CDR2 SQIVND (reference sequence). With 7 bases clipped from V and 7 bases from J, the junction kept 10 bases outside the gene matches. The CDR3 spells CASNSEREGQNEQFF. CDR3 bases: TGTGCCAGTAATTCCGAGCGGGAGGGCCAAAATGAGCAGTTCTTC. Filled out from reference TRBV19 and TRBJ2-1, the complete variable domain reads DGGITQSPKYLFRKEGQNVTLSCEQNLNHDAMYWYRQDPGQGLRLIYYSQIVNDFQKGDIAEGYSVSREKKESFPLTVTSAQKNPTAFYLCASNSEREGQNEQFFGPGTRLTVL.

The chain's CDR3 is CASSSVGPTGINEKLFF. CDR3 in DNA: TGTGCCAGCAGCTCAGTGGGCCCAACAGGGATTAATGAAAAACTGTTTTTT. The V and J genes are TRBV7-9 and TRBJ1-4; tentatively, D is TRBD1 (6 bases). Germline V gives CDR1 SEHNR, CDR2 FQNEAQ (reference sequence). The CDR3 sequence is 17 residues long. V was pared by 4 bases and J by 4 bases, with 19 bases between.

Points on this clone: One end of the junction does not line up with germline, which may come from a read error. This chain links TRBV19 with TRBJ1-1; 7 bases agree with TRBD1. CDR3 length equals 14 residues. Germline values: CDR1 LNHDA, CDR2 SQIVND (reference sequence). This chain's CDR3 is CASSITPRQGIIIF. CDR3 nucleotide sequence: TGTGCCAGTAGTATTACCCCCCGACAGGGTATCATAATCTTT.

The chain is built from TRBV5-1 and TRBJ1-4, with D unclear. Germline values: CDR1 SGHRS, CDR2 YFSETQ. The V end lost 4 bases, the J end lost 7 bases, and 8 bases lay between the germline ends. CDR3 size: 12 residues. In DNA, the CDR3 is TGCGCCAGCAGCGAAGGGAGTGAAAAACTGTTTTTT. Amino acid sequence: CASSEGSEKLFF.

J is TRBJ2-7 and V is TRBV28; 7 bases align to TRBD2. Germline values: CDR1 MDHEN, CDR2 SYDVKM. With 4 bases clipped from V and 0 bases from J, the junction kept 9 bases outside the gene matches. The CDR3 length is 16 residues. The CDR3, as DNA: TGTGCCAGCAGTTCTCCCGCTAGCGGCCGCTCCTACGAGCAGTACTTC. It is translated as CASSSPASGRSYEQYF.

The rearrangement uses TRBV6-6 and TRBJ2-1, with 8 nucleotides matching TRBD2. Germline assignment: CDR1 MNHNY and CDR2 SVGAGI (reference sequence). The CDR3 runs 15 residues. Unmatched junction bases numbered 13, after V lost 7 bases and J lost 8 bases. The DNA for the CDR3 is TGTGCCAGCATCGAATCCGGGACTAGAGGAGATGAGCAGTTCTTC. This translates into CASIESGTRGDEQFF.

CDR3 residues: CASSQCSGGNTGELFF. In DNA form, the CDR3 reads TGCGCCAGCAGTCAATGTAGCGGGGGGAACACCGGGGAGCTGTTTTTT. J is TRBJ2-2 and V is TRBV23-1; TRBD2 matches 9 bases. TRBV23-1 is treated as an ORF (open reading frame) with a function not yet certain. There are 16 residues in the CDR3. V lost 1 base and J lost 1; bases outside the gene matches: 1.

The V and J genes are TRBV4-3 and TRBJ2-2; D is perhaps TRBD2 (6 bases). Trimming cost V 5 bases and J 4 bases, with 17 bases left between them. The CDR3 length is 16 residues. Germline assignment: CDR1 LGHNA and CDR2 YSLEER. The CDR3 sequence is CASSIPGPGGTGELFF. The CDR3 DNA reads as TGCGCCAGCAGCATCCCTGGGCCCGGGGGCACCGGGGAGCTGTTTTTT.

The chain couples TRBV28 to TRBJ1-5; D possibly corresponds to TRBD1 (6 bases). Germline V gene data show CDR1 as MDHEN and CDR2 as SYDVKM. V was clipped by 5 bases and J by 5 bases, with 16 bases between them. This CDR3 is 15 amino acids long. The CDR3 reads CASSPPGTSDQPQHF. The CDR3 bases are TGTGCCAGCAGTCCCCCCGGGACATCCGATCAGCCCCAGCATTTT. The full variable domain, with the rest looked up from reference TRBV28 and TRBJ1-5, is DVKVTQSSRYLVKRTGEKVFLECVQDMDHENMFWYRQDPGLGLRLIYFSYDVKMKEKGDIPEGYSVSREKKERFSLILESASTNQTSMYLCASSPPGTSDQPQHFGDGTRLSIL.

The rearrangement joins TRBV5-5 to TRBJ2-1; TRBD2 aligns across 14 bases. Germline trimming cut 3 bases from V and 6 bases from J; bases unmatched to any gene: 5. Germline loops: CDR1 SGHKS, CDR2 YYEKEE (reference sequence). The CDR3 spans 16 residues. The CDR3 spells CASSSGTSGSFNEQFF. CDR3 sequence (DNA): TGTGCCAGCAGCTCCGGGACTAGCGGGAGTTTCAATGAGCAGTTCTTC.

The V and J genes are TRBV27 and TRBJ2-3; possibly TRBD1 for D (6 bases). The CDR3 has 14 amino acids. The ends were cut back, 4 bases at V and 5 bases at J, with 13 bases in the middle. Germline loops: CDR1 MNHEY, CDR2 SMNVEV (reference sequence). The DNA for the CDR3 is TGTGCCAGCAGTTCCCTCGGGACACAAGATACGCAGTATTTT. This translates into CASSSLGTQDTQYF.

This chain links TRBV28 with TRBJ1-2; 8 bases are shared with TRBD1. Germline CDR1 MDHEN, CDR2 SYDVKM. V dropped 8 bases and J dropped 8; count of bases not matched to a gene: 13. The CDR3 covers 14 residues. CDR3 DNA: TGTGCCAGCCGACGGACAGGGAACTTTGGGGGCTACACCTTC. This gives the protein CASRRTGNFGGYTF.

V gene TRBV6-5 combines with J gene TRBJ2-7; 12 nucleotides align to TRBD2. V shed 6 bases and J 2 bases; nucleotides not matched to a gene: 5. The CDR3 length is 15 residues. Germline CDR1 and CDR2: MNHEY and SVGAGI. For the CDR3, the DNA is TGTGCCAGCAGCTTCGGACTAGCGGGAACCTACGAGCAGTACTTC. This encodes CASSFGLAGTYEQYF.

The V call is TRBV2, the J call TRBJ2-7; D is possibly TRBD2 (7 bases). V was shortened by 4 bases and J by 2 bases, with 12 bases between the two germline ends. CDR1 is SNHLY and CDR2 is FYNNEI in the germline V gene. This CDR3 is built from 14 residues. CDR3 residues: CASSVRGGAYEQYF. The CDR3 DNA sequence: TGTGCCAGCAGTGTGAGGGGGGGCGCCTACGAGCAGTACTTC.

The rearrangement uses TRBV7-9 and TRBJ1-2; D might be TRBD1 (6 bases). Germline loops: CDR1 SEHNR, CDR2 FQNEAQ (reference sequence). The ends were cut back, 8 bases at V and 7 bases at J, with 17 bases in the middle. This CDR3 spans 13 amino acids. The CDR3 region has the DNA TGTGCCAGCCCGGGGGAGGGGGTAGCTGGCTACACCTTC. Translating it yields CASPGEGVAGYTF.

V usage is TRBV6-4 and J usage is TRBJ2-5; 9 bases map to TRBD2. V lost 5 bases and J lost 2; bases outside the gene matches: 6. CDR1 is MRHNA, CDR2 SNTAGT, per germline. This CDR3 comprises 15 residues. CDR3 coding DNA: TGTGCCAGCAGTAAGACTAGCGGAACACAAGAGACCCAGTACTTC. Protein product: CASSKTSGTQETQYF.

The rearrangement links TRBV18 to TRBJ2-3; 8 bases align to TRBD1. J lost 0 bases, V lost 2 bases, and 10 bases had no gene match. Germline assignment: CDR1 KGHSH and CDR2 LQKENI. The CDR3 is made up of 18 amino acids. The CDR3 sequence is CASSPKDRVGFSTDTQYF. In nucleotides, the CDR3 is TGTGCCAGCTCACCAAAGGACAGGGTAGGCTTTAGCACAGATACGCAGTATTTT.